The 26 T cell receptor beta chains reported below all come from one sample, sequenced in a study of cytomegalovirus exposure and HLA in healthy donors. This PCR relied on a set of 60 Vbeta primers and 13 Jbeta primers. Only in-frame clones appear in the TCRdb table, and some are missing; sequencing was by immunoSEQ multiplex PCR. The sample lists 100,000 to 150,000 clones, around 82% occurring once. Sequencing used PBMCs. The receptors were sampled from a man aged 35-49 years in good health and CMV-seronegative.

CDR3 region: CAWSAEAGYTF. CDR3 DNA sequence: TGTGCCTGGAGCGCGGAGGCTGGCTACACCTTC. The chain joins TRBV30 to TRBJ1-2; the D is unclear. Germline V CDR1 and CDR2: GTSNPN, SVGIG (reference sequence). Trimming left V 3 bases short and J 7 bases short, with 9 bases between. The CDR3 spans 11 residues.

This clone was observed a few times. The chain uses TRBV7-9 and TRBJ2-7; D might be TRBD1 (6 bases). This CDR3 has 15 amino acids. V was trimmed by 4 bases and J by 3 bases, leaving 16 bases between them. In germline, CDR1 is SEHNR, CDR2 FQNEAQ (reference sequence). The CDR3 loop reads CASSSQTRDIYEQYF. CDR3 DNA sequence: TGTGCCAGCAGCTCTCAAACCCGGGACATCTACGAGCAGTACTTC. Variable domain in full (rest from reference TRBV7-9 and TRBJ2-7): DTGVSQNPRHKITKRGQNVTFRCDPISEHNRLYWYRQTLGQGPEFLTYFQNEAQLEKSRLLSDRFSAERPKGSFSTLEIQRTEQGDSAMYLCASSSQTRDIYEQYFGPGTRLTVT.

The chain joins TRBV25-1 to TRBJ2-4, with 9 bases aligning to TRBD1. CDR3 size: 13 residues. CDR1 and CDR2 from the germline V gene are MGHDK and SYGVNS. V trimming: 5 bases; J trimming: 9 bases; junction bases outside the gene matches: 5. The CDR3, as DNA: TGTGCCAGCAGTAAGGACAGGGGTGGCATTCAGTACTTC. Its translation: CASSKDRGGIQYF.

J is TRBJ2-7 and V is TRBV5-6; 7 positions match TRBD1. CDR1 SGHDT and CDR2 YYEEEE come from the germline V gene. V trimming: 3 bases; J trimming: 2 bases; junction bases outside the gene matches: 11. This CDR3 has 16 residues. This CDR3 reads CASSSDRSLGAYEQYF. CDR3 sequence (DNA): TGTGCCAGCAGCTCGGACAGGAGCCTTGGAGCCTACGAGCAGTACTTC.

The V and J genes are TRBV15 and TRBJ1-2, with D unresolved. Trimming took off 0 bases at V and 0 bases at J, with 14 bases between the two ends. CDR3 length: 17 residues. Germline V gene sequence: CDR1 LNHNV, CDR2 YYDKDF (reference sequence). CDR3 sequence: CATSRDRLSGPNYGYTF. CDR3 nucleotides: TGTGCCACCAGCAGAGATAGACTATCAGGTCCTAACTATGGCTACACCTTC.

The rearrangement joins TRBV7-3 to TRBJ2-1; D may be TRBD1 (5 bases). Germline V gene lookup returns CDR1 SGHTA and CDR2 FQGTGA. The V end was cut by 1 base, the J end by 3 bases, with 10 bases between. The CDR3 length is 15 residues. The CDR3 DNA sequence: TGTGCCAGCAGCTTAATAGGCCAGGGCTACAATGAGCAGTTCTTC. It translates to CASSLIGQGYNEQFF.

The rearrangement links TRBV5-1 to TRBJ2-3; D unclear. V lost 0 bases, J lost 5 bases, and 4 bases lay in between. Per germline, CDR1 SGHRS and CDR2 YFSETQ. This CDR3 is built from 12 residues. The CDR3 sequence is CASSLGKDTQYF. CDR3 in DNA: TGCGCCAGCAGCTTGGGTAAAGATACGCAGTATTTT.

This clone was detected only a few times. The rearrangement uses TRBV18 and TRBJ2-5, with unresolved D. The germline V gene encodes CDR1 KGHSH and CDR2 LQKENI. Trimming took off 6 bases at V and 2 bases at J, with 7 bases between the two ends. This CDR3 is 12 amino acids long. This chain's CDR3 is CASSQDQETQYF. CDR3 nucleotide sequence: TGTGCCAGCTCTCAGGATCAAGAGACCCAGTACTTC.

The rearrangement uses TRBV9 and TRBJ2-2; 8 bases are a match to TRBD2. V dropped 4 bases and J dropped 5; count of bases not matched to a gene: 7. CDR1 is SGDLS, CDR2 YYNGEE, per germline. CDR3 length equals 15 residues. In DNA, the CDR3 is TGTGCCAGCAGCTCACGGGGGGGAGGGACCGGGGAGCTGTTTTTT. Its translation is CASSSRGGGTGELFF.

The CDR3 DNA reads as TGTGCCAGCAGCTTAGCGGGAGGTCGTTTATCAGGAAACACCATATATTTT. This translates into CASSLAGGRLSGNTIYF. The gene calls are TRBV11-2 and TRBJ1-3; D is unresolved. Germline V CDR1 and CDR2: SGHAT, FQNNGV. This CDR3 contains 17 residues. V was clipped by 1 base and J by 4 bases, with 17 bases between them.

V usage is TRBV5-6 and J usage is TRBJ2-5; TRBD1 agrees at 7 bases. V dropped 4 bases and J dropped 0; count of bases not matched to a gene: 12. Germline V gives CDR1 SGHDT, CDR2 YYEEEE. CDR3 size: 17 residues. The CDR3 DNA follows: TGTGCCAGCAGCGACAGGGTGGGGATGGAATACCAAGAGACCCAGTACTTC. Its translation: CASSDRVGMEYQETQYF.

The CDR3 sequence: CASSLVLAGRTYNEQFF. The CDR3 coding sequence is TGTGCCAGCAGCTTAGTTCTAGCGGGCCGTACCTACAATGAGCAGTTCTTC. The rearrangement joins TRBV7-2 to TRBJ2-1; 8 bases agree with TRBD2. The CDR3 totals 17 residues. Germline V gene data show CDR1 as SGHTA and CDR2 as FQGNSA. J was trimmed by 2 bases and V by 1 base; bases with no gene match: 7. The variable domain in full, with the rest retrieved from reference TRBV7-2 and TRBJ2-1, is GAGVSQSPSNKVTEKGKDVELRCDPISGHTALYWYRQSLGQGLEFLIYFQGNSAPDKSGLPSDRFSAERTGGSVSTLTIQRTQQEDSAVYLCASSLVLAGRTYNEQFFGPGTRLTVL.

The rearrangement links TRBV5-6 to TRBJ2-4; TRBD1 aligns across 8 bases. Per germline, CDR1 SGHDT and CDR2 YYEEEE. The ends lost 4 bases at V and 8 bases at J; junction bases unmatched: 8. The CDR3 runs to 14 residues. The CDR3 sequence: CASSHQDRVDIQYF. The CDR3 bases are TGTGCCAGCAGCCACCAGGACAGGGTAGACATTCAGTACTTC.

The chain has TRBV6-1 and TRBJ1-1; TRBD1 aligns across 10 bases. Trimming cost V 8 bases and J 0 bases; bases outside gene matches: 6. CDR3 length: 15 amino acids. From germline, CDR1 is MNHNS and CDR2 SASEGT. The CDR3 region is CASARDRGLNTEAFF. The CDR3, as DNA: TGTGCCAGCGCCCGGGACAGGGGCCTGAACACTGAAGCTTTCTTT.

The chain carries TRBV7-9 and TRBJ2-3; TRBD1 matches at 8 bases. Germline lookup yields CDR1 SEHNR and CDR2 FQNEAQ (reference sequence). J lost 3 bases, V lost 1 base, and 3 bases had no gene match. The CDR3 contains 15 residues. CDR3 coding DNA: TGTGCCAGCAGCTTAGTGACAGGGGTAACAGATACGCAGTATTTT. Its protein is CASSLVTGVTDTQYF.

J is TRBJ1-1 and V is TRBV7-9; unclear D gene. CDR1 and CDR2 from the germline V gene are SEHNR and FQNEAQ (reference sequence). V was clipped by 5 bases and J by 1 base, with 14 bases between them. The CDR3 consists of 15 residues. CDR3 nucleotide sequence: TGTGCCAGCAGCCCACGGGGTTTAGGGAACACTGAAGCTTTCTTT. This gives the protein CASSPRGLGNTEAFF. Supplemented by reference TRBV7-9 and TRBJ1-1, the full variable domain reads DTGVSQNPRHKITKRGQNVTFRCDPISEHNRLYWYRQTLGQGPEFLTYFQNEAQLEKSRLLSDRFSAERPKGSFSTLEIQRTEQGDSAMYLCASSPRGLGNTEAFFGQGTRLTVV.

The chain uses TRBV9 and TRBJ1-3, with TRBD1 as a possible D gene (5 bases). CDR3 length: 14 residues. Between the trimmed V and J ends, which lost 4 bases and 0 bases, there was a span of 8 bases. Germline CDR1 reads SGDLS; CDR2 reads YYNGEE. The CDR3 protein is CASSLGHSGNTIYF. CDR3 bases: TGTGCCAGCAGCTTAGGACACTCTGGAAACACCATATATTTT.

This clone appeared a few times. The chain recombines TRBV29-1 with TRBJ2-7, with D possibly TRBD2 on 6 matching bases. Germline lookup yields CDR1 SQVTM and CDR2 ANQGSEA. Trimming left V 4 bases short and J 2 bases short, with 12 bases between. CDR3 length equals 13 residues. CDR3 DNA: TGCAGCGTTGCCCCCGGGACTCCCTACGAGCAGTACTTC. It is translated as CSVAPGTPYEQYF.

V gene TRBV5-4 combines with J gene TRBJ1-1; possible D gene TRBD1, 5 bases. The CDR3 extends over 13 amino acids. CDR1 and CDR2 (germline): SGHNT, YYREEE (reference sequence). The V end was cut by 4 bases, the J end by 8 bases, with 15 bases between. The DNA for the CDR3 is TGTGCCAGCAGCCCGATCTTAACAGGAGAAGCTTTCTTT. This translates into CASSPILTGEAFF.

The V gene is TRBV6-5, the J gene TRBJ2-2; 9 bases map to TRBD1. The CDR3 is 16 residues long. The germline CDR1 and CDR2 sequences are MNHEY and SVGAGI. After removal of 4 bases from V and 7 bases from J, the junction contained 10 bases not matched to a gene. The CDR3 spells CASSSPGTGIIGELFF. Here the CDR3 DNA reads TGTGCCAGCAGTTCCCCCGGGACAGGGATAATCGGGGAGCTGTTTTTT.

The chain is built from TRBV23-1 and TRBJ2-5, with TRBD1 identical over 7 bases. TRBJ2-7 explains the end of the DNA better; the J call may be wrong. TRBV23-1 is an open reading frame whose function is uncertain. The CDR3 is 16 amino acids. The chain's CDR3 is CASSRRTRDSLYEQYF. The CDR3 nucleotides are TGCGCCAGCAGTCGCAGAACCCGGGACAGCCTCTACGAGCAGTACTTC.

The chain combines TRBV5-4 with TRBJ1-2; D unresolved. V lost 4 bases, J lost 2 bases, and 9 bases lay in between. This CDR3 comprises 13 residues. Looked up from germline, CDR1 is SGHNT and CDR2 is YYREEE (reference sequence). The CDR3 sequence is CASSENNNYGYTF. The CDR3 DNA is TGTGCCAGCAGCGAAAACAACAACTATGGCTACACCTTC.

V usage is TRBV27 and J usage is TRBJ2-7; TRBD1 matches 11 bases. The CDR3 has 14 amino acids. Losses at the gene ends were 6 bases for V and 2 bases for J; bases not matched to a gene: 3. Germline CDR1 reads MNHEY; CDR2 reads SMNVEV (reference sequence). The CDR3 loop reads CASRWTGGAYEQYF. In DNA, the CDR3 is TGTGCCAGCAGGTGGACAGGGGGCGCCTACGAGCAGTACTTC.

This clone showed up just a few times. V is TRBV18 and J is TRBJ2-7, with D possibly TRBD1 on 6 matching bases. In germline, CDR1 is KGHSH, CDR2 LQKENI. V lost 2 bases to trimming and J lost 4 bases, with 12 bases between them. The length of the CDR3 is 14 residues. The CDR3 DNA reads as TGTGCCAGCTCACCATCGCAGGGGTCTTACGAGCAGTACTTC. Encoded protein: CASSPSQGSYEQYF.

V gene TRBV5-1 combines with J gene TRBJ2-1; D remains ambiguous. The germline gives CDR1 SGHRS, CDR2 YFSETQ. CDR3 length: 13 amino acids. The ends were cut back, 4 bases at V and 6 bases at J, with 11 bases in the middle. The CDR3 here is CASSPENGNEQFF. The DNA of the CDR3 is TGCGCCAGCAGCCCAGAAAATGGCAATGAGCAGTTCTTC. The full variable domain, with the rest looked up from reference TRBV5-1 and TRBJ2-1, is KAGVTQTPRYLIKTRGQQVTLSCSPISGHRSVSWYQQTPGQGLQFLFEYFSETQRNKGNFPGRFSGRQFSNSRSEMNVSTLELGDSALYLCASSPENGNEQFFGPGTRLTVL.

The chain combines TRBV7-2 with TRBJ2-3; tentative D call: TRBD1 (5 bases). Germline CDR1 reads SGHTA; CDR2 reads FQGNSA. Trimming cost V 3 bases and J 7 bases, with 8 bases left between them. The CDR3 contains 12 residues. Written as DNA, the CDR3 is TGTGCCAGCAGCTTCCAGGGATATACGCAGTATTTT. This gives the protein CASSFQGYTQYF.